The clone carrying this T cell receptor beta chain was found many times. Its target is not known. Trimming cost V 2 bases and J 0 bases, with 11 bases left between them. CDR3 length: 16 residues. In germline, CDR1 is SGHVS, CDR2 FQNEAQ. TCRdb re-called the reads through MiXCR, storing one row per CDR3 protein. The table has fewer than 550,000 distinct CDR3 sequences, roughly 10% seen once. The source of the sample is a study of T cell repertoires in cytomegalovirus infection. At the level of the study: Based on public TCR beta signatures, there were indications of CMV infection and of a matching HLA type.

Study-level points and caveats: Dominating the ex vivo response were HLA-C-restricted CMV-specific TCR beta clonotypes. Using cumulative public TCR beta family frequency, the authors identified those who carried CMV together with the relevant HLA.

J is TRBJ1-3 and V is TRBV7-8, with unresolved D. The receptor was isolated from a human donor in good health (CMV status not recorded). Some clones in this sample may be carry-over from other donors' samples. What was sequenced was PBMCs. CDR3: CASSLPAVTSGNTIYF. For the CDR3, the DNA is TGTGCCAGCAGCTTACCCGCTGTAACCTCTGGAAACACCATATATTTT.